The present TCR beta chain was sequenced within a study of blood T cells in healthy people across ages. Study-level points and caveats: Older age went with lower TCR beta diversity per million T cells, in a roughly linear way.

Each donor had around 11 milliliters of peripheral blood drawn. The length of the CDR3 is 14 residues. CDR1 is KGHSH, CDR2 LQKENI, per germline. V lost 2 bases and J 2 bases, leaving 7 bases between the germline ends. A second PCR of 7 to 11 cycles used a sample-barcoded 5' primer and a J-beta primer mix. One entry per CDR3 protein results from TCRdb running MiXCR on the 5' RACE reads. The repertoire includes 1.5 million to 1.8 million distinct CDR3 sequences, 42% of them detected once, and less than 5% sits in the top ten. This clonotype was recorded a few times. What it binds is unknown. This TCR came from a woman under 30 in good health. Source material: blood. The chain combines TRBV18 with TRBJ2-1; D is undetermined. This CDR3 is CASSPIQPYNEQFF. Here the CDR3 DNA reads TGTGCCAGCTCACCAATCCAGCCCTACAATGAGCAGTTCTTC. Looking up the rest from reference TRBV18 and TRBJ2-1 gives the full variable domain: NAGVMQNPRHLVRRRGQEARLRCSPMKGHSHVYWYRQLPEEGLKFMVYLQKENIIDESGMPKERFSAEFPKEGPSILRIQQVVRGDSAAYFCASSPIQPYNEQFFGPGTRLTVL.